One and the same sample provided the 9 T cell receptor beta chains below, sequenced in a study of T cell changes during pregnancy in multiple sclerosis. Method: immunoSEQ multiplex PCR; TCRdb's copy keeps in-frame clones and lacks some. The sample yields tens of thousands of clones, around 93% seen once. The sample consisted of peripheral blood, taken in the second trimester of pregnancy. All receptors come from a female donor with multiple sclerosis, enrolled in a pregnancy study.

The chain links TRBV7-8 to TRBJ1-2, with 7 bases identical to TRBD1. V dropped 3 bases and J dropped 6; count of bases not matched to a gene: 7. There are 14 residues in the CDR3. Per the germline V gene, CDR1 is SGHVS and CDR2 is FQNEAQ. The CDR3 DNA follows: TGTGCCAGCAGCTTCTCGACAGGGACCCATGGCTACACCTTC. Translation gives CASSFSTGTHGYTF.

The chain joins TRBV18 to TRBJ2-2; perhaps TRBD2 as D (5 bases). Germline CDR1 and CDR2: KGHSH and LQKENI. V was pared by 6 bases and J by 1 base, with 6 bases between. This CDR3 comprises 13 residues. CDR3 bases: TGTGCCAGCTCTCGGGAGAACACCGGGGAGCTGTTTTTT. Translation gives CASSRENTGELFF.

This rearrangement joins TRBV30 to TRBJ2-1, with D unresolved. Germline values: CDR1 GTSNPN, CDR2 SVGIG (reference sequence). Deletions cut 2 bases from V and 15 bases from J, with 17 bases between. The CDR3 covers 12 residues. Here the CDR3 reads CAWSKGDPKRFF. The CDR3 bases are TGTGCCTGGAGTAAAGGAGACCCCAAAAGGTTCTTC.

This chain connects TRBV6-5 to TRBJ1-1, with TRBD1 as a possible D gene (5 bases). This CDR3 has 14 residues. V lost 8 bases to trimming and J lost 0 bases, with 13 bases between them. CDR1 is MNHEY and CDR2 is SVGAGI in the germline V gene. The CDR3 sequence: CASGTMDMNTEAFF. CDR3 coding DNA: TGTGCCAGCGGAACGATGGACATGAACACTGAAGCTTTCTTT.

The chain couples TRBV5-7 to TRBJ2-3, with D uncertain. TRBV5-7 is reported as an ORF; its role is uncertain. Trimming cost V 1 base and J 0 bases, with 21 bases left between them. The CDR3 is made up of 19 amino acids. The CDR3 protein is CASSLRAFGDSTSTDTQYF. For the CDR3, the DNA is TGTGCCAGCAGCTTGCGTGCCTTCGGAGACTCGACGAGCACAGATACGCAGTATTTT.

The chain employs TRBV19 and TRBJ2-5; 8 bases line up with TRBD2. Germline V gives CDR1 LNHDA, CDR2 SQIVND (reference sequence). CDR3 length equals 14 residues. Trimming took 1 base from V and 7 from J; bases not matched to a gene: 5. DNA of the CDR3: TGTGCCAGTAGTATAGTGGCACGGGGGGGGACCCAGTACTTC. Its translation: CASSIVARGGTQYF.

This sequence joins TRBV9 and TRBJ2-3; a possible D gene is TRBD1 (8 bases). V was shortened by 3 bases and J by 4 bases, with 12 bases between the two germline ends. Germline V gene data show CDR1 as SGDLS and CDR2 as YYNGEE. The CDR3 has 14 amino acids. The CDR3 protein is CASSGQGRADTQYF. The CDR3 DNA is TGTGCCAGCAGCGGACAGGGGAGGGCAGATACGCAGTATTTT.

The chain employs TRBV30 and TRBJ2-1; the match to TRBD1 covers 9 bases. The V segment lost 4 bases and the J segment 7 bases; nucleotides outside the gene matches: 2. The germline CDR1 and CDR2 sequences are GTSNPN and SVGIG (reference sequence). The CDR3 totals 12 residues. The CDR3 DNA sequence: TGTGCCTGGATGACAGGGGGGAATGAGCAGTTCTTC. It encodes CAWMTGGNEQFF.

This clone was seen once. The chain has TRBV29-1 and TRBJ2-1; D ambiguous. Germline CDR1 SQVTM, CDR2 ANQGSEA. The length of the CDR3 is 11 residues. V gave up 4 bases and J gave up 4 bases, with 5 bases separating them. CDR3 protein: CSVAPYNEQFF. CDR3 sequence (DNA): TGCAGCGTTGCCCCGTACAATGAGCAGTTCTTC.